Listed below are T cell receptor beta chains from one sample, sequenced in a study of regulatory T cells in long-lasting Graves disease. TCRdb re-derived calls from the multiplex PCR reads in MiXCR, one entry per CDR3 protein. The sample carries around 430,000 distinct CDR3 sequences, roughly 23% recorded once. Sequencing was performed on peripheral blood mononuclear cells (PBMCs), taken when the disease was refractory, from a patient treated with antithyroid drugs. These receptors all come from a female donor with Graves disease. CDR3s include the opening cysteine and the closing phenylalanine or tryptophan. Fields, in order: CDR3 DNA, CDR3 protein, J gene, D gene, V gene, clone size. D genes are given only for firm matches. Size tells how often a clone was seen (once, few, many) or the class of an expanded clone, and some rows leave it out.

DNA: TGTGCCAGTAGTCCCTTAGACCGGGATTCACCCCTCCACTTT
CDR3: CASSPLDRDSPLHF
J: TRBJ1-6
D: NA
V: TRBV19
size: NA

DNA: TGTGCCAGCAGCGAATGGGACCCTAACTATGGCTACACCTTC
CDR3: CASSEWDPNYGYTF
J: TRBJ1-2
D: NA
V: TRBV6-1
size: many

DNA: TGTGCCTTGAACAACCGGGACAGGGCCTACGAGCAGTACTTC
CDR3: CALNNRDRAYEQYF
J: TRBJ2-7
D: TRBD1
V: TRBV30
size: few

DNA: TGTGCCAGCATCCCCGGACAGGGAAGGCCAGATACGCAGTATTTT
CDR3: CASIPGQGRPDTQYF
J: TRBJ2-3
D: TRBD1
V: TRBV2
size: few

DNA: TGTGCCACCAGTGATCCCAGGACAGGTGACGGCCGAGGGACCCAGTACTTC
CDR3: CATSDPRTGDGRGTQYF
J: TRBJ2-5
D: TRBD1
V: TRBV24-1
size: NA

DNA: TGTGCCAGCAGGGGAAATCGGGGGAGTTCCTACAATGAGCAGTTCTTC
CDR3: CASRGNRGSSYNEQFF
J: TRBJ2-1
D: NA
V: TRBV14
size: NA

DNA: TGTGCCAGCAGCTCGCCGGGGTCTTCGAACACCGGGGAGCTGTTTTTT
CDR3: CASSSPGSSNTGELFF
J: TRBJ2-2
D: NA
V: TRBV28
size: NA

DNA: TGTGCCACCAGTGATACCTTTACCTATGGCTACACCTTC
CDR3: CATSDTFTYGYTF
J: TRBJ1-2
D: NA
V: TRBV24-1
size: many

DNA: TGCAGTGCTAGAGTTGCACAGGGTTCGAGACCCCTCCACTTT
CDR3: CSARVAQGSRPLHF
J: TRBJ1-6
D: NA
V: TRBV20-1
size: NA

DNA: TGTGCCAGCCAAGACGAGACGAACAGGGTTACGGGGTATGGCTACACCTTC
CDR3: CASQDETNRVTGYGYTF
J: TRBJ1-2
D: NA
V: TRBV12-3/TRBV12-4
size: NA

DNA: TGTGCCAGCAGCCCGCCGGTGGGCAATGAGCAGTTCTTC
CDR3: CASSPPVGNEQFF
J: TRBJ2-1
D: NA
V: TRBV7-2
size: many

DNA: TGTGCCAGCAGTTTATGGTCGGACGCGTGGGCGAATTCACCCCTCCACTTT
CDR3: CASSLWSDAWANSPLHF
J: TRBJ1-6
D: NA
V: TRBV27
size: many

DNA: TGCGCCAGCAGTGATGGACAGATCTATGGCTACACCTTC
CDR3: CASSDGQIYGYTF
J: TRBJ1-2
D: NA
V: TRBV12-3/TRBV12-4
size: many

DNA: TGTGCCACCAGCAGAGATGGGCCCTTGAACTACGAGCAGTACTTC
CDR3: CATSRDGPLNYEQYF
J: TRBJ2-7
D: NA
V: TRBV15
size: few

DNA: TGTGCCAGCAGTTACTCGGGTAGCGGGAGTGCCAAAAACATTCAGTACTTC
CDR3: CASSYSGSGSAKNIQYF
J: TRBJ2-4
D: TRBD2
V: TRBV6-5
size: few

DNA: TGTGCCAGCAGCCAAGGGGACGGTGGAAATTCACCCCTCCACTTT
CDR3: CASSQGDGGNSPLHF
J: TRBJ1-6
D: NA
V: TRBV3-1
size: few

DNA: TGCAGTGCGAGGGGACAGCCGAACACCGGGGAGCTGTTTTTT
CDR3: CSARGQPNTGELFF
J: TRBJ2-2
D: TRBD1
V: TRBV20-1
size: few

DNA: TGTGCCAGCAGCTTAGAGGGGGGGTCCAATGGCTACACCTTC
CDR3: CASSLEGGSNGYTF
J: TRBJ1-2
D: NA
V: TRBV7-2
size: NA

DNA: TGCAGTGTAAGCACTAGGAGCACAGATACGCAGTATTTT
CDR3: CSVSTRSTDTQYF
J: TRBJ2-3
D: NA
V: TRBV20-1
size: NA

DNA: TGTGCCAGCAGCTTAGGGAGGTTTCGCGGTACCTACGAGCAGTACTTC
CDR3: CASSLGRFRGTYEQYF
J: TRBJ2-7
D: NA
V: TRBV7-2
size: many

DNA: TGTGCCAGCAGGACACCGACAGGGTTGGGTGAGCAGTACTTC
CDR3: CASRTPTGLGEQYF
J: TRBJ2-7
D: TRBD1
V: TRBV28
size: many

DNA: TGCAGTGCTAGACCCCGGGACAGGGTGTATGGCTACACCTTC
CDR3: CSARPRDRVYGYTF
J: TRBJ1-2
D: TRBD1
V: TRBV20-1
size: many

DNA: TGTGCCAGCAACCAAAGCCCCGCCTACAATGAGCAGTTCTTC
CDR3: CASNQSPAYNEQFF
J: TRBJ2-1
D: NA
V: TRBV28
size: few

DNA: TGTGCCAGCAGTATACGGACTACCGGCAATGAGCAGTTCTTC
CDR3: CASSIRTTGNEQFF
J: TRBJ2-1
D: NA
V: TRBV12-3/TRBV12-4
size: NA

DNA: TGTGCCAGCCTCGGCGGGGGGGTTTCGAGTGAGCAGTTCTTC
CDR3: CASLGGGVSSEQFF
J: TRBJ2-1
D: TRBD2
V: TRBV7-2
size: NA

DNA: TGTGCCAGCTCACCACCAGTAGGACAGTTCTCCTACGAGCAGTACTTC
CDR3: CASSPPVGQFSYEQYF
J: TRBJ2-7
D: NA
V: TRBV7-2
size: NA

DNA: TGCAGCGTTGGGACGAGGGCTACCTCCTACGAGCAGTACTTC
CDR3: CSVGTRATSYEQYF
J: TRBJ2-7
D: NA
V: TRBV29-1
size: many

DNA: TGTGCCACCAGCTATAGCAATCAGCCCCAGCATTTT
CDR3: CATSYSNQPQHF
J: TRBJ1-5
D: NA
V: TRBV15
size: many

DNA: TGTGCCAGCAGTTTCGGCAGAATCAATCAGCCCCAGCATTTT
CDR3: CASSFGRINQPQHF
J: TRBJ1-5
D: NA
V: TRBV12-3/TRBV12-4
size: NA

DNA: TGTGCCAGCAGCTTAGGGCGGGGCGCGGAGACCCAGTACTTC
CDR3: CASSLGRGAETQYF
J: TRBJ2-5
D: NA
V: TRBV7-2
size: NA

DNA: TGTGCCACCGTCGGGGGCGGGGGGGAGATCGGGGAGCTGTTTTTT
CDR3: CATVGGGGEIGELFF
J: TRBJ2-2
D: TRBD2
V: TRBV28
size: many

DNA: TGTGCCACCAGTGACCGGACGGCGGGAGAGACCCAGTACTTC
CDR3: CATSDRTAGETQYF
J: TRBJ2-5
D: NA
V: TRBV24-1
size: many